What follows are 15 T cell receptor beta chains derived from one specimen sequenced in a study of control samples from healthy donors and cancer patients. Libraries were prepared by immunoSEQ multiplex PCR; TCRdb keeps only in-frame clonotypes and omits some of them. Of 100,000 to 150,000 clones in the sample, 80% to 95% were seen once. Source material: blood. The receptor set was obtained from a man aged 18-30 years in good health.

The chain recombines TRBV27 with TRBJ1-6; no firm D call. This CDR3 is built from 17 residues. The germline gives CDR1 MNHEY, CDR2 SMNVEV (reference sequence). Trimming removed 5 bases at V and 0 bases at J, with 14 bases between. The CDR3 protein is CASSPPHKSSYNSPLHF. The CDR3 DNA reads as TGTGCCAGCAGTCCCCCCCATAAGAGCTCCTATAATTCACCCCTCCACTTT.

V is TRBV7-9 and J is TRBJ2-1; TRBD2 matches 8 bases. The CDR3 has 16 amino acids. CDR1 SEHNR and CDR2 FQNEAQ come from the germline V gene (reference sequence). V dropped 7 bases and J dropped 4; count of bases not matched to a gene: 12. CDR3 nucleotides: TGTGCCAGCACAACGGAGGCGGGGGGCGGTTACAATGAGCAGTTCTTC. Its translation is CASTTEAGGGYNEQFF.

This clone was seen only once. The V call is TRBV12-5, the J call TRBJ1-2; TRBD1 aligns across 7 bases. The CDR3 has 14 amino acids. CDR1 is LGHNT and CDR2 is FRNRAP in the germline V gene. V gave up 6 bases and J gave up 2 bases; unmatched junction bases: 6. CDR3 protein: CASGLGQLNYGYTF. The CDR3 DNA sequence: TGTGCTAGTGGACTGGGACAGCTCAACTATGGCTACACCTTC.

V usage is TRBV30 and J usage is TRBJ2-1, with 7 bases lining up with TRBD1. The V and J ends lost 0 bases and 3 bases, in that order; junction bases with no gene match: 2. The CDR3 loop spans 14 amino acids. Germline V gives CDR1 GTSNPN, CDR2 SVGIG (reference sequence). CDR3: CAWSVRGLYNEQFF. In nucleotides, the CDR3 is TGTGCCTGGAGTGTGAGGGGGCTCTACAATGAGCAGTTCTTC.

DNA for the CDR3: TGTGCCAGCAGCCGGTCCGCGGGGGGCTCGGATGAGCAGTTCTTC. It is translated as CASSRSAGGSDEQFF. The chain carries TRBV6-4 and TRBJ2-1; 8 bases map to TRBD2. J gave up 8 bases and V 6 bases, and 12 bases lay outside the gene matches. Germline V gene data show CDR1 as MRHNA and CDR2 as SNTAGT. The CDR3 has 15 residues.

J is TRBJ2-2 and V is TRBV5-4; D gene ambiguous. CDR3 size: 16 residues. Trimming cost V 4 bases and J 2 bases, with 15 bases left between them. CDR1 SGHNT and CDR2 YYREEE come from the germline V gene (reference sequence). CDR3 residues: CASSPFGRANTGELFF. Here the CDR3 DNA reads TGTGCCAGCAGCCCGTTTGGTAGAGCAAACACCGGGGAGCTGTTTTTT.

This chain uses TRBV4-2 with TRBJ1-1; D unresolved. The CDR3 sequence is 13 residues long. The germline CDR1 and CDR2 sequences are LGHNA and YNFKEQ. V was pared by 4 bases and J by 3 bases, with 9 bases between. CDR3 in DNA: TGTGCCAGCAGCCGAGGACTGGACACTGAAGCTTTCTTT. Protein sequence: CASSRGLDTEAFF.

V gene TRBV20-1 combines with J gene TRBJ2-4; either TRBD1 or TRBD2 may fit D (5 bases each). V lost 6 bases and J lost 7, with 10 bases in between. Germline CDR1 is DFQATT and CDR2 is SNEGSKA (reference sequence). This CDR3 has 11 amino acids. CDR3 loop: CSARWGNIQYF. The CDR3 DNA reads TGCAGTGCGAGATGGGGGAACATTCAGTACTTC.

This rearrangement joins TRBV3-1 (or the pseudogene TRBV3-2) to TRBJ1-2; 8 bases align to TRBD1. V lost 4 bases, J lost 8 bases, and 9 bases stayed unmatched. CDR3 size: 14 residues. The germline V gene has CDR1 LGHDT and CDR2 YNNKEL (reference sequence). CDR3 bases: TGTGCCAGCAGCCGGGGGGGACAGGCTCCCGGCTACACCTTC. Its protein product is CASSRGGQAPGYTF.

The chain couples TRBV27 to TRBJ1-5, with D unresolved. Germline CDR1 MNHEY, CDR2 SMNVEV (reference sequence). V gave up 2 bases and J gave up 7 bases, with 6 bases separating them. This CDR3 contains 12 residues. The CDR3 spells CASSLGSQPQHF. In DNA form, the CDR3 reads TGTGCCAGCAGTTTAGGCAGCCAGCCCCAGCATTTT.

The chain recombines TRBV11-1 with TRBJ2-7, with 10 bases that match TRBD1. The CDR3 sequence is 15 residues long. The germline V gene has CDR1 SGHAT and CDR2 FQDESV (reference sequence). The trim removed 2 bases at V and 2 bases at J, leaving 3 bases unmatched. The CDR3: CASSLWDRGAYEQYF. CDR3 DNA: TGTGCCAGCAGCTTATGGGACAGGGGCGCCTACGAGCAGTACTTC.

This clone was seen just once. V and J are TRBV7-9 and TRBJ1-2, with 8 bases lining up with TRBD1. The V segment lost 3 bases and the J segment 4 bases; nucleotides outside the gene matches: 4. This CDR3 contains 14 residues. CDR1 and CDR2 from the germline V gene are SEHNR and FQNEAQ (reference sequence). The CDR3 reads CASSFGQGGYGYTF. In DNA, the CDR3 is TGTGCCAGCAGCTTTGGACAGGGAGGCTATGGCTACACCTTC.

The J gene is TRBJ2-3, the V gene TRBV24-1, with a possible D match to TRBD1 (5 bases). Germline V lookup: CDR1 KGHDR, CDR2 SFDVKD. This CDR3 contains 14 residues. V gave up 4 bases and J gave up 2 bases, with 9 bases separating them. This chain's CDR3 is CATSDRVNTDTQYF. DNA for the CDR3: TGTGCCACCAGTGACAGGGTAAACACAGATACGCAGTATTTT.

The V gene is TRBV16, the J gene TRBJ1-2; D uncertain. The V gene lost 0 bases and the J gene lost 2 bases, with 7 bases spanning the gap. The germline V gene encodes CDR1 KGHSY and CDR2 FQNENV. CDR3 length: 14 residues. The CDR3 is CASSQSAANYGYTF. DNA of the CDR3: TGTGCCAGCAGCCAATCGGCGGCGAACTATGGCTACACCTTC.

The chain links TRBV14 to TRBJ2-7; D assignment may be TRBD1 or TRBD2 (5 bases each). CDR1 and CDR2 (germline): SGHDN, FVKESK. The CDR3 totals 16 residues. V was pared by 3 bases and J by 4 bases, with 19 bases between. The CDR3 coding sequence is TGTGCCAGCAGCCAGGCTGTTGCAGGGACCCTATACGAGCAGTACTTC. It encodes CASSQAVAGTLYEQYF. The whole variable domain, remainder taken from reference TRBV14 and TRBJ2-7, is EAGVTQFPSHSVIEKGQTVTLRCDPISGHDNLYWYRRVMGKEIKFLLHFVKESKQDESGMPNNRFLAERTGGTYSTLKVQPAELEDSGVYFCASSQAVAGTLYEQYFGPGTRLTVT.